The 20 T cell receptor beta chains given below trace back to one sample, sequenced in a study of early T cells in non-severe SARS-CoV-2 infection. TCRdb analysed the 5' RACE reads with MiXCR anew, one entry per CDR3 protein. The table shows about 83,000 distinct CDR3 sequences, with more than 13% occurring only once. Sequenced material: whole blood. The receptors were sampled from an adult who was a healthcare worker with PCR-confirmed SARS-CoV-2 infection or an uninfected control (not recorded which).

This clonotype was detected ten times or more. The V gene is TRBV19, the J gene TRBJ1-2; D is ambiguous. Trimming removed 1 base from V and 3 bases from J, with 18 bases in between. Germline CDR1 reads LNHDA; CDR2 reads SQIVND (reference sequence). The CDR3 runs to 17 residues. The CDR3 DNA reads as TGTGCCAGTAGTATAGGAAGCGTACCTTATATCGACTATGGCTACACCTTC. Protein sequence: CASSIGSVPYIDYGYTF.

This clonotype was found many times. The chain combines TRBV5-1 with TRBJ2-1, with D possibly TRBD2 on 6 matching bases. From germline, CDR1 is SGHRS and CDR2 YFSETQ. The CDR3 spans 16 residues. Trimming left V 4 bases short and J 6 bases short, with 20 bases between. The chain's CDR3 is CASSLGALAPSNEQFF. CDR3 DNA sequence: TGCGCCAGCAGCCTTGGGGCGCTAGCGCCCAGCAATGAGCAGTTCTTC.

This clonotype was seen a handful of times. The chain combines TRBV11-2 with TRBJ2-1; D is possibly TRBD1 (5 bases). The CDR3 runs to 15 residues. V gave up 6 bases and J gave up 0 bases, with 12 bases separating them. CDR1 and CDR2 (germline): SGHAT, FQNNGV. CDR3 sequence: CASSPSRASYNEQFF. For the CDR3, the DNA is TGTGCCAGCAGTCCGAGCAGGGCCTCCTACAATGAGCAGTTCTTC.

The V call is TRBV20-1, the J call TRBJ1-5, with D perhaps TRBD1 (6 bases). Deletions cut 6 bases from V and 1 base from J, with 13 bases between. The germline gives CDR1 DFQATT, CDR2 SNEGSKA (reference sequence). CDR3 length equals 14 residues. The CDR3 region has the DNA TGCAGTGCAAACTCGGGACAAAGCAATCAGCCCCAGCATTTT. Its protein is CSANSGQSNQPQHF.

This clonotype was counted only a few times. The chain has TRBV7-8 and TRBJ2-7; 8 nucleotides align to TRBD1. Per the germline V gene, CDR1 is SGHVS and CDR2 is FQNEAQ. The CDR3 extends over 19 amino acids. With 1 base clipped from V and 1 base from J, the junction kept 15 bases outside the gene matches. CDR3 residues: CASSLVGRGLSVRSYEQYF. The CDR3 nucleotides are TGTGCCAGCAGCTTAGTAGGCAGGGGGCTGTCGGTACGGTCCTACGAGCAGTACTTC.

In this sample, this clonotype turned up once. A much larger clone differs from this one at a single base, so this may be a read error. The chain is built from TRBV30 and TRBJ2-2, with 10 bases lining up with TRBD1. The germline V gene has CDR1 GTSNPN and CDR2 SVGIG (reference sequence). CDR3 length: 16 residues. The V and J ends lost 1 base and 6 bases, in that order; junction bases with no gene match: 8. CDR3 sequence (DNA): TGTGCCTGGAGTGGCCGAAGGACAGGGGGTTCCGGGGAGCTGTTTTTT. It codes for CAWSGRRTGGSGELFF.

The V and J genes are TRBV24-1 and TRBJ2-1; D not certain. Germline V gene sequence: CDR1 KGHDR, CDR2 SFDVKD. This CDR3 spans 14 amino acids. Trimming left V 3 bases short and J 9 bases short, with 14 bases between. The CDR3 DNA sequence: TGTGCCACCAGTGATGCTGGACCTAGTATTGAGCAGTTCTTC. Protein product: CATSDAGPSIEQFF.

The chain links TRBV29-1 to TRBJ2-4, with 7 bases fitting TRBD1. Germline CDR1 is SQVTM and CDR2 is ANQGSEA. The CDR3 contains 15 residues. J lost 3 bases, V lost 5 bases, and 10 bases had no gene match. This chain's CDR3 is CSVLGPTGFKNIQYF. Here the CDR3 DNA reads TGCAGCGTTCTAGGCCCGACAGGGTTCAAAAACATTCAGTACTTC.

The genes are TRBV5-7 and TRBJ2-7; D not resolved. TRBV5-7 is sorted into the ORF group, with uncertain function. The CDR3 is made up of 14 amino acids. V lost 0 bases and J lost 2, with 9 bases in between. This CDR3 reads CASSLVGRAYEQYF. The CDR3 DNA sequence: TGTGCCAGCAGCTTGGTGGGCCGGGCCTACGAGCAGTACTTC.

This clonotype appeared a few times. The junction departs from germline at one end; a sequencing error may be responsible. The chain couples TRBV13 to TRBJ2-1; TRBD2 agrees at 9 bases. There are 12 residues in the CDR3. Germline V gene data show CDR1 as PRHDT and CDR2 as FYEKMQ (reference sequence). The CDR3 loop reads CASSLAQREVLF. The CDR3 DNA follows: TGTGCCAGCAGCTTAGCACAGCGGGAGGTGCTCTTC. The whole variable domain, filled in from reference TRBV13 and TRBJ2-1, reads AAGVIQSPRHLIKEKRETATLKCYPIPRHDTVYWYQQGPGQDPQFLISFYEKMQSDKGSIPDRFSAQQFSDYHSELNMSSLELGDSALYFCASSLAQREVLFGPGTRLTVL.

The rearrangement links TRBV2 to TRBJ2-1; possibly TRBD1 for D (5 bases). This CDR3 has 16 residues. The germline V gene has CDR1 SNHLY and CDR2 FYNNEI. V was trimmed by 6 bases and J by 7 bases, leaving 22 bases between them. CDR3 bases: TGTGCCAGCAGAGCGACAGCCGTATTAAGTCTGAATGAGCAGTTCTTC. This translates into CASRATAVLSLNEQFF.

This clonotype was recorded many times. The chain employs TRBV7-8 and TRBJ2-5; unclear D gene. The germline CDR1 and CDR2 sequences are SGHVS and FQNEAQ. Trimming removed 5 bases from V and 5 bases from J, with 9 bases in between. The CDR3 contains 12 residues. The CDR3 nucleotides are TGTGCCAGCAGCCCCGCCGGGGAGACCCAGTACTTC. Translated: CASSPAGETQYF.

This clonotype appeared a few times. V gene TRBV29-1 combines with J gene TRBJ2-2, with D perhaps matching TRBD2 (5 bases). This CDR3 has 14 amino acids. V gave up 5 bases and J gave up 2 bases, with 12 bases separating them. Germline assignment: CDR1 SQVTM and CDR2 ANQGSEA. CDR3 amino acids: CSVMPGGNTGELFF. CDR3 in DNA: TGCAGCGTTATGCCAGGAGGAAACACCGGGGAGCTGTTTTTT.

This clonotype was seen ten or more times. CDR3 amino acids: CASSLGDSQAEPQHF. The CDR3 region has the DNA TGCGCCAGCAGCCTGGGGGACAGCCAAGCGGAGCCCCAGCATTTT. J is TRBJ1-5 and V is TRBV5-1, with 7 positions matching TRBD1. The CDR3 covers 15 residues. Germline V gene sequence: CDR1 SGHRS, CDR2 YFSETQ. V shed 4 bases, J shed 8 bases, and the junction held 12 bases outside the gene matches.

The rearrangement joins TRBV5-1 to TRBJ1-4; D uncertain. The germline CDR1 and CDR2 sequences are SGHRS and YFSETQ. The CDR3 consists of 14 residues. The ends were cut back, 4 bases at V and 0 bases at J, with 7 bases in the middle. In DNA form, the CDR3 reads TGCGCCAGCAGCAAAGACACAACTAATGAAAAACTGTTTTTT. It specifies CASSKDTTNEKLFF.

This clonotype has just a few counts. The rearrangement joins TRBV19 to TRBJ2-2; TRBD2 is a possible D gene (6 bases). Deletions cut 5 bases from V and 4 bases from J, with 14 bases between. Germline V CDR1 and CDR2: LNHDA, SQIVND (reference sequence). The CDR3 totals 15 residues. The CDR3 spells CASSFSPGGTGELFF. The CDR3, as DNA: TGTGCCAGTAGTTTCTCCCCCGGGGGCACCGGGGAGCTGTTTTTT. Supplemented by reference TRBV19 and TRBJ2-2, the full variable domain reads DGGITQSPKYLFRKEGQNVTLSCEQNLNHDAMYWYRQDPGQGLRLIYYSQIVNDFQKGDIAEGYSVSREKKESFPLTVTSAQKNPTAFYLCASSFSPGGTGELFFGEGSRLTVL.

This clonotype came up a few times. The CDR3 sequence is CASSGTELRFGNIQYF. The DNA for the CDR3 is TGTGCCAGCAGTGGGACCGAACTTAGGTTTGGAAACATTCAGTACTTC. The chain couples TRBV25-1 to TRBJ2-4; D remains ambiguous. V lost 4 bases and J 6 bases, leaving 19 bases between the germline ends. Germline V gene data show CDR1 as MGHDK and CDR2 as SYGVNS. The length of the CDR3 is 16 residues.

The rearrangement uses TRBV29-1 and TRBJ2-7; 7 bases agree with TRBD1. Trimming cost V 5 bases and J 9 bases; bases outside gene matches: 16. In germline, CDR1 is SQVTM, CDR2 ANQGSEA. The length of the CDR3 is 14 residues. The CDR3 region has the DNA TGCAGCGTTATCGAGCGGCAGGGGGTATTAGCGCAGTACTTC. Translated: CSVIERQGVLAQYF.

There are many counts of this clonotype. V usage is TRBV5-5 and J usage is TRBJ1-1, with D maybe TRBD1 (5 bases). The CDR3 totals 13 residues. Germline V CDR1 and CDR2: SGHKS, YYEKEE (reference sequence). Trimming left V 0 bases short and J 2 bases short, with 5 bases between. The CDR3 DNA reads TGTGCCAGCAGCTTGGGGACAAACACTGAAGCTTTCTTT. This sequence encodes CASSLGTNTEAFF.

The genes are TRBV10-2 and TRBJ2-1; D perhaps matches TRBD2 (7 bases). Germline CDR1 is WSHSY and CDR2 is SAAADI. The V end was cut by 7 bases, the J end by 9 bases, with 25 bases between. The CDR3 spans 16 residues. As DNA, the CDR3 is TGCGCCAGCATGTCCGCGGGGAGGGGGGGCCTCGGTGAGCAGTTCTTC. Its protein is CASMSAGRGGLGEQFF.